The entry that follows covers one TCR beta chain sequence. The sample comes from a study of blood T cell repertoires in COVID-19. The overall study: The analysed material was cDNA or gDNA that came from T cells, B-cell-depleted T cells, or PBMCs.

CDR3 length: 14 residues. Germline loops: CDR1 SGHRS, CDR2 YFSETQ. J gave up 6 bases and V 4 bases, and 5 bases lay outside the gene matches. Per the authors' pipeline: Cell counts per sample came from amplifying reference gene primers. Profiling relied on immunoSEQ multiplex PCR, and the TCRdb table lists in-frame clones only, not all of them. The D gene and trimming were derived from the DNA, and the V and J assignments and clone size from that table. The repertoire consists of approximately 130,000 clones, with 65% to 90% occurring once and the leading ten covering approximately 8.7%. The origin of this receptor is a woman aged 60-75 years with active or convalescent COVID-19. The sample consisted of peripheral blood. J is TRBJ1-2 and V is TRBV5-1; 11 positions match TRBD1. As DNA, the CDR3 is TGCGCCAGCAGCCGGACAGGGGGCGTAAATGGCTACACCTTC. It translates to CASSRTGGVNGYTF.